Following are 17 T cell receptor beta chains from one sample sequenced in a study of CD8+CD57+ T cells in acquired aplastic anemia. Genomic DNA served as template for TCR beta VDJ and CDR3 profiling. One entry per CDR3 protein results from TCRdb running MiXCR on the reads. The sample lists about 420,000 distinct CDR3 sequences; under 80% were seen once. Input material: sorted CD4+, CD8+, or CD8+CD57+ T cells (not recorded which) from PBMCs. Every receptor here comes from a human donor in good health, serving as a control.

The chain employs TRBV20-1 and TRBJ2-7; 7 bases map to TRBD1. Germline CDR1 reads DFQATT; CDR2 reads SNEGSKA (reference sequence). V gave up 4 bases and J gave up 3 bases; unmatched junction bases: 6. There are 13 residues in the CDR3. CDR3 residues: CSANRQGRYEQYF. The CDR3 nucleotides read TGCAGTGCTAACCGACAGGGACGCTACGAGCAGTACTTC.

This clonotype was observed at least ten times. The chain joins TRBV12-3 or TRBV12-4 to TRBJ1-5; D call uncertain. V shed 3 bases and J shed 4 bases, with 7 bases lying between them. The CDR3 runs 13 residues. This CDR3 is CASSLIENQPQHF. In nucleotides, the CDR3 is TGTGCCAGCAGTTTGATAGAAAATCAGCCCCAGCATTTT.

A remark on this clonotype: Sequence at one end of the junction differs from germline and may be a read error. The chain couples TRBV19 to TRBJ2-1, with TRBD2 as a possible D gene (5 bases). Germline V gene data show CDR1 as LNHDA and CDR2 as SQIVND (reference sequence). CDR3 length: 14 amino acids. The CDR3 DNA is TGTGCCAGCACCGGTCAGGACTCCGGGAATGAGCATTTCTTC. Encoded protein: CASTGQDSGNEHFF.

Worth noting for this clonotype: This is likely a read error, given that the CDR3 carries no conserved phenylalanine or tryptophan at its end. Because the CDR3's place on the DNA is in doubt, the DNA is left out and the CDR3 is given as listed by TCRdb. The J gene is TRBJ2-3, the V gene TRBV7-3; TRBD2, the D gene given by the table, was not confirmed from the DNA. The V gene's germline CDR1 is SGHTA and CDR2 FQGTGA. With termini counted, the CDR3 has 13 amino acids. The CDR3 here is CASSGGLTDTEYL.

The chain joins TRBV20-1 to TRBJ2-7; 8 bases line up with TRBD1. The V and J ends lost 3 bases and 6 bases, in that order; junction bases with no gene match: 4. The CDR3 has 12 residues. CDR1 and CDR2 (germline): DFQATT, SNEGSKA (reference sequence). The CDR3 DNA sequence: TGCAGTGCTAGCAGGGGGCCGGTCGAGCAGTACTTC. Translation gives CSASRGPVEQYF.

This clonotype was recorded a few times. No conserved phenylalanine or tryptophan ends this CDR3, so it is likely a read error. The DNA is left out, because the CDR3 cannot be placed on it with certainty; the CDR3 is given as TCRdb lists it. The rearrangement joins TRBV9 to TRBJ2-5; TRBD2 was called by the table and not checked on the DNA. Germline V gives CDR1 SGDLS, CDR2 YYNGEE. The CDR3 region is 11 residues in length, termini included. CDR3: CASSVVIKWTS.

CDR3 in amino acids: CASSAGTGGAGRTDTQYF. CDR3 in DNA: TGTGCCAGCAGTGCCGGGACAGGGGGCGCGGGGCGCACAGATACGCAGTATTTT. The chain recombines TRBV25-1 with TRBJ2-3, with TRBD1 matching over 12 bases. CDR1 and CDR2 (germline): MGHDK, SYGVNS. V was pared by 4 bases and J by 1 base, with 9 bases of the junction left unmatched. The CDR3 spans 18 residues.

The rearrangement uses TRBV20-1 and TRBJ1-5, with 9 bases aligning to TRBD1. Losses at the gene ends were 3 bases for V and 7 bases for J; bases not matched to a gene: 7. Germline assignment: CDR1 DFQATT and CDR2 SNEGSKA (reference sequence). The CDR3 is 14 amino acids. The CDR3 reads CSASTRTGVQPQHF. In nucleotides, the CDR3 is TGCAGTGCTAGTACCCGGACAGGGGTCCAGCCCCAGCATTTT.

The genes are TRBV20-1 and TRBJ2-3, with D perhaps assigned TRBD1 or TRBD2 (5 bases each). Germline V gene lookup returns CDR1 DFQATT and CDR2 SNEGSKA (reference sequence). This CDR3 comprises 14 residues. V was shortened by 2 bases and J by 10 bases, with 19 bases between the two germline ends. The CDR3 bases are TGCAGTGCTAGAATTGCGATTCTGGGGGATTCGCAGTATTTT. This codes for CSARIAILGDSQYF.

V gene TRBV19 combines with J gene TRBJ2-7; possibly TRBD1 or TRBD2 for D (6 bases each). Germline CDR1 reads LNHDA; CDR2 reads SQIVND (reference sequence). The CDR3 extends over 14 amino acids. Trimming cost V 11 bases and J 7 bases, with 24 bases left between them. The CDR3: CAWSVPGGLGEQYV. The CDR3 nucleotides are TGTGCCTGGAGTGTACCCGGGGGCCTGGGTGAGCAGTACGTC.

The sample holds a few counts of this clonotype. V and J are TRBV7-8 and TRBJ2-7; 8 bases are shared with TRBD1. Germline lookup yields CDR1 SGHVS and CDR2 FQNEAQ. This CDR3 has 15 amino acids. The ends lost 4 bases at V and 3 bases at J; junction bases unmatched: 8. The chain's CDR3 is CASSSGTGTFYEQYF. CDR3 nucleotide sequence: TGTGCCAGCAGCTCCGGGACAGGAACCTTCTACGAGCAGTACTTC.

This clonotype was counted many times. This sequence joins TRBV7-9 and TRBJ1-2; 11 positions agree with TRBD1. Trimming cost V 4 bases and J 4 bases; bases outside gene matches: 5. Germline V gene lookup returns CDR1 SEHNR and CDR2 FQNEAQ (reference sequence). CDR3 length: 15 amino acids. The CDR3 region is CASSWGQGVSYGYTF. The CDR3 DNA reads as TGTGCCAGCAGCTGGGGACAGGGGGTTAGCTATGGCTACACCTTC.

The chain carries TRBV2 and TRBJ2-1; 10 nucleotides agree with TRBD2. The CDR3 length is 13 residues. V lost 8 bases to trimming and J lost 9 bases; unmatched junction nucleotides: 7. Germline CDR1 reads SNHLY; CDR2 reads FYNNEI. CDR3 in amino acids: CASRTSGHGEQFF. CDR3 coding DNA: TGTGCCAGCCGGACTAGCGGACACGGTGAGCAGTTCTTC.

This rearrangement joins TRBV9 to TRBJ1-5; 7 bases are a match to TRBD1. There are 14 residues in the CDR3. Germline V gene data show CDR1 as SGDLS and CDR2 as YYNGEE. With V trimmed by 3 bases and J by 11 bases, 11 bases remained unmatched. CDR3 loop: CASSAQGVGHSQHF. The CDR3 nucleotides read TGTGCCAGCAGCGCCCAGGGGGTAGGGCACTCCCAGCATTTT.

This chain uses TRBV2 with TRBJ2-2; D gene unclear. This CDR3 has 14 residues. V was cut by 7 bases and J by 0 bases, with 9 bases left in between. The germline V gene has CDR1 SNHLY and CDR2 FYNNEI. CDR3 protein: CASKRPTNTGELFF. The CDR3 nucleotides read TGTGCCAGCAAACGGCCCACGAACACCGGGGAGCTGTTTTTT.

With respect to this clonotype: An end of the junction does not agree with germline; a read error may underlie this. The J gene is TRBJ2-3, the V gene TRBV7-2, with D tentatively TRBD1 or TRBD2 (5 bases each). Germline CDR1 reads SGHTA; CDR2 reads FQGNSA. The CDR3 covers 14 residues. The CDR3 reads CASSRPGSTDYEQF. CDR3 bases: TGTGCCAGCAGCCGGCCAGGGAGCACAGACTACGAGCAGTTT.

The chain carries TRBV7-9 and TRBJ1-1; maybe TRBD1 (5 bases). Germline lookup yields CDR1 SEHNR and CDR2 FQNEAQ (reference sequence). V lost 1 base to trimming and J lost 3 bases, with 12 bases between them. This CDR3 contains 15 residues. Here the CDR3 reads CASSLGDPRDTEAFF. For the CDR3, the DNA is TGTGCCAGCAGCTTAGGGGATCCCAGGGACACTGAAGCTTTCTTT.